This T cell receptor (beta chain) was captured in a study of early T cells in non-severe SARS-CoV-2 infection. Study-level background: With bulk RNA from unsorted whole blood as input, sequencing yielded unpaired chains. Study results and limitations: A preference for anti-spike CD8 responses marked VDJdb matching, which missed private and CD4 specificities.

Unique molecular identifiers were affixed to single, distinct cDNA molecules. A single record per CDR3 protein comes from TCRdb applying MiXCR to the 5' RACE reads. Of some 44,000 distinct CDR3 sequences detected, approximately 5.9% appear once; the ten largest clones hold about 8%. Trimming cost V 0 bases and J 4 bases, with 9 bases left between them. Germline V gene data show CDR1 as GTSNPN and CDR2 as SVGIG (reference sequence). The CDR3 totals 13 residues. On this clonotype: Its antigen is unknown.

The clonotype was recovered from an adult who was a healthcare worker with PCR-confirmed SARS-CoV-2 infection or an uninfected control (not recorded which). The genes are TRBV30 and TRBJ2-5; D call uncertain. Sample: whole blood, taken at baseline. The CDR3 region is CAWSVRPPETQYF. For the CDR3, the DNA is TGTGCCTGGAGTGTACGACCTCCAGAGACCCAGTACTTC.